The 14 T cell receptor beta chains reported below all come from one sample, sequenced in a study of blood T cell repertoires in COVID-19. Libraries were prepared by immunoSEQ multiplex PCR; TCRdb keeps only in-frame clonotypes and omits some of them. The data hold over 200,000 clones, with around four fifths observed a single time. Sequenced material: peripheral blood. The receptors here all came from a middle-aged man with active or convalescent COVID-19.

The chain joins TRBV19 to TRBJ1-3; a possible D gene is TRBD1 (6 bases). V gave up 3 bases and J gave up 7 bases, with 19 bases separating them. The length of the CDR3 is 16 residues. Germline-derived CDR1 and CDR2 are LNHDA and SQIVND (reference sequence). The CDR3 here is CASSIGTLALRNTIYF. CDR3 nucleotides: TGTGCCAGTAGTATTGGGACACTCGCACTTAGGAACACCATATATTTT.

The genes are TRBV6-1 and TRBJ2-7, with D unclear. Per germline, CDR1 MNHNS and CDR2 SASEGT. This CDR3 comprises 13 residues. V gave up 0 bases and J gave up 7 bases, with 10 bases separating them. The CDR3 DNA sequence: TGTGCCAGCAGTGAAGCGGTAAGCCTTGAGCAGTACTTC. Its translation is CASSEAVSLEQYF.

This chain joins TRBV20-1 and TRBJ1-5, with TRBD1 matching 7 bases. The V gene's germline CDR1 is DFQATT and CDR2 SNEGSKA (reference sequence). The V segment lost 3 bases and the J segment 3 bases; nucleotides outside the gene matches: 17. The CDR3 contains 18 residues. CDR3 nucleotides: TGCAGTGCTAGTCCCCAGCCCGGACAGGCCGATCTCAATCAGCCCCAGCATTTT. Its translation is CSASPQPGQADLNQPQHF.

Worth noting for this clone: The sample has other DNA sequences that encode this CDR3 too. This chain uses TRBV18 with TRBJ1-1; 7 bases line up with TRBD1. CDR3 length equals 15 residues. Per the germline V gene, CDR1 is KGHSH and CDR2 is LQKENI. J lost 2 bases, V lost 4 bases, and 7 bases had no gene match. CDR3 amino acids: CASSLLQGLNTEAFF. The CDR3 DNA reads TGTGCCAGCTCACTTCTACAGGGGCTCAACACTGAAGCTTTCTTT.

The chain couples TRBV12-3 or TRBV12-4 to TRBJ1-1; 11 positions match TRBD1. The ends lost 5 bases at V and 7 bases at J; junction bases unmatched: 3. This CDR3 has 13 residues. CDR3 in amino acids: CASSRTGGGEAFF. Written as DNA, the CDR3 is TGTGCCAGCAGTCGGACAGGGGGCGGTGAAGCTTTCTTT.

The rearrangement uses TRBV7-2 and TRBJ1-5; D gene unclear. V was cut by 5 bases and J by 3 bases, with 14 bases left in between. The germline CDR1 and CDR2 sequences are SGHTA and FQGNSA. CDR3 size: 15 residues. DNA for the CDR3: TGTGCCAGCAGCCAGGTCGGTAAGGTCAATCAGCCCCAGCATTTT. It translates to CASSQVGKVNQPQHF.

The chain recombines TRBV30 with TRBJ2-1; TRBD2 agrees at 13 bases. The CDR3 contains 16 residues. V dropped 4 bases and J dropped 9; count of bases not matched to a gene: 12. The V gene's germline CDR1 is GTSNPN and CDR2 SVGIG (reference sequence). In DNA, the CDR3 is TGTGCCTGGAATCGACCAGGACTAGCGGGAGCCGGTGAGCAGTTCTTC. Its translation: CAWNRPGLAGAGEQFF.

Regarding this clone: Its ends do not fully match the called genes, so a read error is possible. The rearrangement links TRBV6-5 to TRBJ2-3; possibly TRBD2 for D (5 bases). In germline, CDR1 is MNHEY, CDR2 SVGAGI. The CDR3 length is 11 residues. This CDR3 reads CASSYSSEETF. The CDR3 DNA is TGTGCCAGCAGTTACTCGTCGGAGGAGACTTTT.

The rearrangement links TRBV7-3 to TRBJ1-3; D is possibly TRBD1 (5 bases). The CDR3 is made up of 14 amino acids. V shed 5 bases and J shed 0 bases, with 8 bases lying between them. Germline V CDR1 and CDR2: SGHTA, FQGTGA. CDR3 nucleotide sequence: TGTGCCAGCAGCCCGGGGGACTCTGGAAACACCATATATTTT. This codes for CASSPGDSGNTIYF. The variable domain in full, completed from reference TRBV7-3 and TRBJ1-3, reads GAGVSQTPSNKVTEKGKYVELRCDPISGHTALYWYRQSLGQGPEFLIYFQGTGAADDSGLPNDRFFAVRPEGSVSTLKIQRTERGDSAVYLCASSPGDSGNTIYFGEGSWLTVV.

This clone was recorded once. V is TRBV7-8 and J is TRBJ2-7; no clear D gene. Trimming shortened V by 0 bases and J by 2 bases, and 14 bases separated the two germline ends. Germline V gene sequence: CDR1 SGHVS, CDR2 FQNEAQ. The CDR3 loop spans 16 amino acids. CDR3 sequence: CASSLAPAGLTYEQYF. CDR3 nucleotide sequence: TGTGCCAGCAGCTTAGCGCCTGCAGGCCTAACCTACGAGCAGTACTTC.

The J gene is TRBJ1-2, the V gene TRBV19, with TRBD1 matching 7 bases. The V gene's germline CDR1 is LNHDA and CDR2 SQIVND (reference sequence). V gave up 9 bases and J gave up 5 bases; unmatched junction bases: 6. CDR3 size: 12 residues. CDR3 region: CASATGNYGYTF. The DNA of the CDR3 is TGTGCCAGCGCGACAGGGAATTATGGCTACACCTTC.

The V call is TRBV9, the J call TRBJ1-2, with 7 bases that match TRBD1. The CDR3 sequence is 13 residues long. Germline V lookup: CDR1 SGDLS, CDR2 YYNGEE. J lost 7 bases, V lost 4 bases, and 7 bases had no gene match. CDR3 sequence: CASSPNYRGGYTF. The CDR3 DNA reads TGTGCCAGCAGCCCCAACTACAGGGGTGGCTACACCTTC.

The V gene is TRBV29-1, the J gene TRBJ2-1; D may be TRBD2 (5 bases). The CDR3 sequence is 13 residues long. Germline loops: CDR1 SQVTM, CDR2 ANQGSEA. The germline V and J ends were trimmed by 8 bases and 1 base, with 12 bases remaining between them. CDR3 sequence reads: CSLVGSSYNEQFF. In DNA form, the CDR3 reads TGCAGCCTCGTTGGGAGTTCCTACAATGAGCAGTTCTTC.

The DNA of the CDR3 is TGTGCCAGCAAGGGTGGAGGGCTCGAGCAGTACTTC. It codes for CASKGGGLEQYF. This chain uses TRBV2 with TRBJ2-7; tentative D call: TRBD2 (6 bases). Per the germline V gene, CDR1 is SNHLY and CDR2 is FYNNEI. This CDR3 has 12 amino acids. Deletions cut 7 bases from V and 6 bases from J, with 13 bases between. The full variable domain, rest sourced from reference TRBV2 and TRBJ2-7, is EPEVTQTPSHQVTQMGQEVILRCVPISNHLYFYWYRQILGQKVEFLVSFYNNEISEKSEIFDDQFSVERPDGSNFTLKIRSTKLEDSAMYFCASKGGGLEQYFGPGTRLTVT.